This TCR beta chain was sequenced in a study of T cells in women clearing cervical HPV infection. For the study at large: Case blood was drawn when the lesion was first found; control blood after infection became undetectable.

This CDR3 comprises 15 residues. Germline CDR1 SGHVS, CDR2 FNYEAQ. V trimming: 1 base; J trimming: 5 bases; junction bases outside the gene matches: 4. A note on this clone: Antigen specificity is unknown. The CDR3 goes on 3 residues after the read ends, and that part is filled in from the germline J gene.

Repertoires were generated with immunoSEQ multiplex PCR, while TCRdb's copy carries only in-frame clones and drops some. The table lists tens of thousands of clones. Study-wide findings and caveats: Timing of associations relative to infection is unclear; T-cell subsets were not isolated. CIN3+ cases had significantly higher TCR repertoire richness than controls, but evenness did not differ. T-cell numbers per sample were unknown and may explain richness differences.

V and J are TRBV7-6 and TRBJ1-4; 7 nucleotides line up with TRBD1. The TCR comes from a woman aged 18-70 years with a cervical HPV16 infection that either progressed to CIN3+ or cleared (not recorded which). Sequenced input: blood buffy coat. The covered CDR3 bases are TGTGCCAGCAGCTTAGGGGTAGGGGGCAATGAAAAA. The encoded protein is CASSLGVGGNEK. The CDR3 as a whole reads CASSLGVGGNEKLFF.